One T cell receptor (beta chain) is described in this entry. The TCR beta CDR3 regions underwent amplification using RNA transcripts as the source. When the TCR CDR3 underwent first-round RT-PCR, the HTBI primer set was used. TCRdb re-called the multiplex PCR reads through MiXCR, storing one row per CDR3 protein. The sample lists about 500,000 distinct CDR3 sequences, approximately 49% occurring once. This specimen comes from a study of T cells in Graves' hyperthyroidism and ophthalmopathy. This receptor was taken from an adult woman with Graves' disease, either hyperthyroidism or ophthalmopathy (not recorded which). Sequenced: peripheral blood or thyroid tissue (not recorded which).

DNA of the CDR3: TGTGCCAGCACCCGAGGACGGAGCGACACTGAAGCTTTCTTT. Translating gives CASTRGRSDTEAFF. The chain links TRBV6-1 to TRBJ1-1; no clear D. Germline V lookup: CDR1 MNHNS, CDR2 SASEGT. V was cut by 7 bases and J by 3 bases, with 15 bases left in between. The CDR3 sequence is 14 residues long.